Described below is a single T cell receptor (beta chain) sequence and its context. TCRdb used MiXCR to reprocess the 5' RACE reads, holding one entry per CDR3 protein. Among approximately 180,000 distinct CDR3 sequences listed, under 20% were seen once. The data were taken from a study of T-cell memory formation after mild COVID-19. The germline V gene has CDR1 MNHNS and CDR2 SASEGT. This CDR3 contains 15 residues. Trimming pared 2 bases from V and 0 bases from J, leaving 9 bases between. The sequencing sample was made of PBMCs or a T cell subset sorted from them (not recorded which). This chain uses TRBV6-1 with TRBJ2-3, with D unresolved. This clonotype was obtained from an adult woman who had mild COVID-19 (a few samples of this study predate the infection). Cell type and time point are not known. CDR3 sequence reads: CASSEQVPSTDTQYF. CDR3 bases: TGTGCCAGCAGTGAACAGGTGCCAAGCACAGATACGCAGTATTTT.